This T cell receptor beta chain was captured in a study of tumor-infiltrating lymphocytes in primary liver carcinoma. Study-level background: The study enrolled male and female patients aged 30 to 69 years. Study results and caveats: Bulk samples went unsorted, so CD4+ and CD8+ repertoires were not compared. The study found a significantly higher top-250-clone fraction in tumors than in blood (p = 0.039). Overlap between tumor regions exceeded overlap of tumor with adjacent tissue or blood.

TCR beta cDNA was prepared out of around 460 ng total RNA by means of a constant-region primer. Construction of TCR beta libraries relied on three successive nested multiplex PCR rounds employing slightly modified ARM-PCR. PCR rounds one and two used TRBV1-TRBV30 forward primers with a C-beta reverse primer for around 9 cycles each. TCRdb reprocessed the multiplex PCR reads via MiXCR and lists one record per CDR3 protein. Altogether some 180,000 distinct CDR3 sequences are present, 50% to 75% being singletons, with the ten largest covering approximately 68%. About this clonotype itself: What it binds is not known. One end of the junction does not line up with germline, which may come from a read error.

The CDR3 runs 17 residues. CDR1 is MNHEY, CDR2 SVGAGI, per germline. For blood RNA, unsorted whole blood served as the source, and germline DNA was extracted too. Sequenced input: peripheral blood. The chain has TRBV6-5 and TRBJ2-1, with D uncertain. This TCR derives from a man aged 40-55 years with primary liver carcinoma and hepatitis B virus infection. The CDR3 loop reads CASSYSYRSSSYNEQLF. The CDR3 DNA is TGTGCCAGCAGTTACTCCTACCGGTCCAGCTCCTACAATGAGCAGTTATTC.